Listed here are 8 T cell receptor beta chains from one sample, sequenced in a study of control samples from healthy donors and cancer patients. Measured with immunoSEQ multiplex PCR; TCRdb has only the in-frame clones, and not every one. The sample comprises 55,000 to 90,000 clones, over 75% of which are singletons, and approximately 30% rests with the top ten. The sample consisted of blood. The source of these receptors is a man in his fifties or sixties in good health.

This sequence joins TRBV9 and TRBJ2-2; D gene ambiguous. Germline CDR1 SGDLS, CDR2 YYNGEE. V dropped 3 bases and J dropped 5 bases, with 14 bases sitting between them. The CDR3 loop spans 15 amino acids. The CDR3 is CASSDPPGRTGELFF. The CDR3 nucleotides are TGTGCCAGCAGCGACCCCCCAGGTCGGACCGGGGAGCTGTTTTTT.

The chain employs TRBV19 and TRBJ2-7, with 12 bases fitting TRBD2. With V trimmed by 4 bases and J by 3 bases, 4 bases remained unmatched. The length of the CDR3 is 15 residues. CDR1 is LNHDA, CDR2 SQIVND, per germline (reference sequence). The CDR3 sequence is CASSTASGRVYEQYF. Written as DNA, the CDR3 is TGTGCCAGTAGTACAGCTAGCGGGAGGGTCTACGAGCAGTACTTC.

This chain joins TRBV6-6 and TRBJ1-2; 7 nucleotides agree with TRBD1. The CDR3 contains 12 residues. From germline, CDR1 is MNHNY and CDR2 SVGAGI (reference sequence). V lost 4 bases and J lost 6; bases outside the gene matches: 2. The CDR3 nucleotides read TGTGCCAGCAGTTGGGACAGAGATGGCTACACCTTC. Amino acid sequence: CASSWDRDGYTF.

This chain joins TRBV29-1 and TRBJ1-2; 8 nucleotides agree with TRBD1. CDR1 SQVTM and CDR2 ANQGSEA come from the germline V gene. The CDR3 contains 13 residues. V lost 5 bases to trimming and J lost 7 bases; unmatched junction nucleotides: 9. CDR3 amino acids: CSVLIRGQAGYTF. CDR3 DNA sequence: TGCAGCGTTCTGATCAGGGGGCAGGCTGGCTACACCTTC.

J is TRBJ2-5 and V is TRBV11-2; 12 bases are a match to TRBD2. CDR1 is SGHAT and CDR2 is FQNNGV in the germline V gene. The CDR3 is 16 residues long. The V and J ends lost 4 bases and 5 bases, in that order; junction bases with no gene match: 8. The CDR3 region is CASSSPSGGAWETQYF. The CDR3 DNA reads as TGTGCCAGCAGCTCACCTAGCGGGGGGGCCTGGGAGACCCAGTACTTC.

The chain couples TRBV29-1 to TRBJ2-2; 10 positions agree with TRBD1. The V segment lost 7 bases and the J segment 4 bases; nucleotides outside the gene matches: 3. The CDR3 length is 13 residues. Germline V gene sequence: CDR1 SQVTM, CDR2 ANQGSEA. This CDR3 reads CSARTGGTGELFF. As DNA, the CDR3 is TGCAGCGCTCGGACAGGGGGCACCGGGGAGCTGTTTTTT.

This clone was detected only once. The chain joins TRBV24-1 to TRBJ1-1, with D maybe TRBD1 (6 bases). CDR1 is KGHDR, CDR2 SFDVKD, per germline. V shed 3 bases and J shed 1 base, with 11 bases lying between them. This CDR3 is built from 15 residues. CDR3 protein: CATSDRGRGNTEAFF. The CDR3 DNA follows: TGTGCCACCAGTGATAGGGGGAGGGGGAACACTGAAGCTTTCTTT.

The V and J genes are TRBV5-1 and TRBJ1-2, with no clear D. Per germline, CDR1 SGHRS and CDR2 YFSETQ. Trimming pared 1 base from V and 4 bases from J, leaving 11 bases between. The CDR3 length is 14 residues. The CDR3 DNA sequence: TGCGCCAGCAGCTTGCAACCGACGAGCTATGGCTACACCTTC. Amino acids: CASSLQPTSYGYTF. Supplemented by reference TRBV5-1 and TRBJ1-2, the full variable domain reads KAGVTQTPRYLIKTRGQQVTLSCSPISGHRSVSWYQQTPGQGLQFLFEYFSETQRNKGNFPGRFSGRQFSNSRSEMNVSTLELGDSALYLCASSLQPTSYGYTFGSGTRLTVV.